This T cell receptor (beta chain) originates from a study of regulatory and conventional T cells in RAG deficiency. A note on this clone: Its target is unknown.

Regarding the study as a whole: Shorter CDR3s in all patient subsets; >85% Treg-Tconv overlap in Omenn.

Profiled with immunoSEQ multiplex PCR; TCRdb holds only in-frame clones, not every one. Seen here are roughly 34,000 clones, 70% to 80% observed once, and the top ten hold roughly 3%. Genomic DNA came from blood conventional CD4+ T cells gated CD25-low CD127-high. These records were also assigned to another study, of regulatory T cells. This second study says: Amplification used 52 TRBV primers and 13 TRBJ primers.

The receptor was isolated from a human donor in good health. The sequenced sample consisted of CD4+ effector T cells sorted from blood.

The CDR3: CASSYGGDRYFTEAFF. The DNA for the CDR3 is TGTGCCAGCAGTTACGGGGGGGACAGGTACTTCACTGAAGCTTTCTTT. The chain is built from TRBV6-5 and TRBJ1-1; 8 bases fit TRBD1. With V trimmed by 2 bases and J by 4 bases, 9 bases remained unmatched. The CDR3 runs to 16 residues. Germline V gene data show CDR1 as MNHEY and CDR2 as SVGAGI.